This T cell receptor beta chain originates from a study of blood T cell repertoires in COVID-19. V was clipped by 6 bases and J by 9 bases, with 14 bases between them. Germline V gene sequence: CDR1 LGHDT, CDR2 YNNKEL (reference sequence). CDR3 length: 12 amino acids. Participants were aged about 18 to 90 years from 20 to 30 US areas. Per the study methods: For nucleated cells, counts were estimated from reference gene primer amplification. TCRdb's copy holds only in-frame clones and misses some; the assay was immunoSEQ multiplex PCR. That table gives V, J and clone size, and the DNA gave D and trimming. The sample lists around 150,000 clones; roughly 88% were seen once.

This TCR was sampled from a woman aged 55-69 years who had recovered from COVID-19. The chain recombines TRBV3-1 (or the pseudogene TRBV3-2) with TRBJ2-5, with D tentatively TRBD2 (5 bases). The sequenced sample consisted of PBMCs or T cells enriched from blood (not recorded which). CDR3 region: CASRGLADAQYF. The CDR3 bases are TGTGCCAGCAGAGGTCTAGCCGACGCCCAGTACTTC.